Below are 2 T cell receptor beta chains sequenced from a single sample in a study of T cells after yellow fever vaccination. Each CDR3 protein is one row after TCRdb ran MiXCR on the 5' RACE reads. The sample includes fewer than 450,000 distinct CDR3 sequences, 8.1% of them seen just once. The starting material was PBMCs, obtained approximately 47 days after the first yellow fever vaccination. These receptors were collected from a man aged 18 to 29 who received the YFV17D yellow fever vaccine.

This clonotype showed up just a few times. The chain carries TRBV7-9 and TRBJ2-1, with D uncertain. This CDR3 comprises 13 residues. Germline V CDR1 and CDR2: SEHNR, FQNEAQ (reference sequence). Deletions cut 5 bases from V and 4 bases from J, with 9 bases between. This CDR3 reads CASSGTGYNEQFF. CDR3 in DNA: TGTGCCAGCAGCGGCACGGGTTACAATGAGCAGTTCTTC.

This clonotype was recorded a few times. This chain uses TRBV7-3 with TRBJ2-7, with D possibly TRBD2 on 7 matching bases. Trimming left V 1 base short and J 6 bases short, with 25 bases between. The CDR3 spans 18 residues. The germline CDR1 and CDR2 sequences are SGHTA and FQGTGA. The CDR3 DNA reads as TGTGCCAGCAGCTTAAAAGGCGGGGGCAGGCGAACCCCGTGCGAGCAGTACGTC. Its translation: CASSLKGGGRRTPCEQYV.